These 24 T cell receptor beta chains originate from one sample sequenced in a study of blood T cells in healthy people across ages. Through a sample-barcoded 5' primer and a J-beta primer mix, a second PCR was run for 7 to 11 cycles. One entry per CDR3 protein, called by TCRdb with MiXCR from the 5' RACE reads. The sample has some 550,000 distinct CDR3 sequences; 45% to 55% are singletons. Input material: blood. All receptors derive from a man aged 80 or over in good health.

The chain has TRBV20-1 and TRBJ2-6, with a possible D match to TRBD2 (5 bases). Per the germline V gene, CDR1 is DFQATT and CDR2 is SNEGSKA (reference sequence). The CDR3 consists of 19 residues. Trimming stripped 3 bases from V and 2 bases from J, with 23 bases between. The DNA of the CDR3 is TGCAGTGCTAGTACGGCTAGCTTCGGAGGTACTGCTGGGGCCAACGTCCTGACTTTC. Amino acid sequence: CSASTASFGGTAGANVLTF.

Only a few counts were recorded for this clonotype. The CDR3 loop reads CASSLRTATDTQYF. The CDR3 DNA reads as TGTGCCAGCAGCTTACGGACTGCTACAGATACGCAGTATTTT. The chain links TRBV7-2 to TRBJ2-3, with D possibly matching TRBD2 (5 bases). The germline gives CDR1 SGHTA, CDR2 FQGNSA. This CDR3 has 14 residues. V lost 2 bases to trimming and J lost 3 bases, with 9 bases between them.

This chain uses TRBV21-1 with TRBJ2-3; the table's TRBD2 call for D was not verified on the DNA. TRBV21-1 represents a pseudogene. This CDR3 has 18 residues. DNA for the CDR3: TGTGCCAGCAGCACAACTAGCGGACCAAATTTGGGCACAGATACGCAGTATTTT. It translates to CASSTTSGPNLGTDTQYF.

This clonotype was detected a few times. The genes are TRBV4-3 and TRBJ2-7; D gene unclear. The germline V gene encodes CDR1 LGHNA and CDR2 YSLEER. The CDR3 runs to 15 residues. V was clipped by 1 base and J by 3 bases, with 13 bases between them. The CDR3 nucleotides are TGCGCCAGCAGCCAAGGGGCAGCAAGTCTCTACGAGCAGTACTTC. This translates into CASSQGAASLYEQYF.

This clonotype appeared many times. The CDR3 sequence: CASSPTSGFSYEQYF. CDR3 DNA: TGTGCCAGCAGCCCTACTAGCGGGTTCTCCTACGAGCAGTACTTC. This chain uses TRBV6-5 with TRBJ2-7; 9 bases agree with TRBD2. The CDR3 runs to 15 residues. V was pared by 6 bases and J by 0 bases, with 6 bases of the junction left unmatched. The germline V gene encodes CDR1 MNHEY and CDR2 SVGAGI.

This chain's CDR3 is CASGGSLSTGELFF. The CDR3 DNA reads as TGTGCCAGCGGCGGGAGTTTGAGCACCGGGGAGCTGTTTTTT. V is TRBV12-3 or TRBV12-4 and J is TRBJ2-2; TRBD2 matches 7 bases. This CDR3 comprises 14 residues. Trimming took 8 bases from V and 4 from J; bases not matched to a gene: 7.

V usage is TRBV7-2 and J usage is TRBJ1-1; D not certain. Germline V gene data show CDR1 as SGHTA and CDR2 as FQGNSA. The CDR3 length is 12 residues. The germline V and J ends were trimmed by 5 bases and 6 bases, with 10 bases remaining between them. CDR3 residues: CASSQASSEAFF. CDR3 sequence (DNA): TGTGCCAGCAGCCAGGCCTCTTCTGAAGCTTTCTTT.

The rearrangement uses TRBV25-1 and TRBJ2-3, with unresolved D. CDR1 MGHDK and CDR2 SYGVNS come from the germline V gene. The germline V and J ends were trimmed by 5 bases and 2 bases, with 8 bases remaining between them. The CDR3 runs to 13 residues. The CDR3 spells CASSIQTTDTQYF. CDR3 in DNA: TGTGCCAGCAGTATCCAAACCACAGATACGCAGTATTTT.

V is TRBV7-2 and J is TRBJ1-4; D ambiguous. CDR3 size: 15 residues. Trimming removed 0 bases from V and 5 bases from J, with 10 bases in between. The germline V gene has CDR1 SGHTA and CDR2 FQGNSA. CDR3 in amino acids: CASSLAVAANEKLFF. For the CDR3, the DNA is TGTGCCAGCAGCTTAGCGGTGGCAGCAAATGAAAAACTGTTTTTT.

This sequence joins TRBV20-1 and TRBJ1-1, with TRBD1 identical over 10 bases. This CDR3 comprises 18 residues. Per the germline V gene, CDR1 is DFQATT and CDR2 is SNEGSKA (reference sequence). V lost 0 bases, J lost 4 bases, and 14 bases stayed unmatched. The CDR3 protein is CSARDLDRGRFRGTEAFF. CDR3 sequence (DNA): TGCAGTGCTAGAGATCTAGACAGGGGGCGGTTTCGGGGCACTGAAGCTTTCTTT.

Concerning this clonotype itself: A single base separates this from a much larger clone, so it may be a read error. The rearrangement uses TRBV6-5 and TRBJ2-5; tentatively, D is TRBD1 or TRBD2 (5 bases each). The CDR3 extends over 14 amino acids. Germline CDR1 MNHEY, CDR2 SVGAGI. Trimming pared 3 bases from V and 4 bases from J, leaving 12 bases between. CDR3 DNA: TGTGCCAGCAGTTATGAAGGGACGGGAGAGACCCAGTACTTC. The encoded protein is CASSYEGTGETQYF.

The chain is built from TRBV6-2 or TRBV6-3 and TRBJ2-7; 7 nucleotides align to TRBD2. J gave up 7 bases and V 6 bases, and 12 bases lay outside the gene matches. The length of the CDR3 is 14 residues. Germline assignment: CDR1 MNHEY and CDR2 SVGEGT. The CDR3 sequence is CASRSGGPSNEQYF. The CDR3 DNA reads TGTGCCAGCAGATCGGGGGGACCCTCTAATGAGCAGTACTTC.

The chain couples TRBV29-1 to TRBJ1-1; no clear D gene. Germline V gives CDR1 SQVTM, CDR2 ANQGSEA. The length of the CDR3 is 12 residues. V was shortened by 5 bases and J by 0 bases, with 7 bases between the two germline ends. As DNA, the CDR3 is TGCAGCGTTAGAAGAATGAACACTGAAGCTTTCTTT. Amino acids: CSVRRMNTEAFF.

The V call is TRBV12-3 or TRBV12-4, the J call TRBJ2-5; 7 nucleotides line up with TRBD2. Trimming cost V 3 bases and J 5 bases; bases outside gene matches: 9. The CDR3 is 15 residues long. CDR3 sequence reads: CASSFAGLVVETQYF. DNA for the CDR3: TGTGCCAGCAGTTTCGCCGGACTAGTCGTGGAGACCCAGTACTTC.

This clonotype was observed a handful of times. The chain joins TRBV12-3 or TRBV12-4 to TRBJ2-1; no reliable D call. CDR3 length: 12 residues. Trimming stripped 4 bases from V and 6 bases from J, with 7 bases between. This CDR3 is CASSSTANEQFF. The CDR3 coding sequence is TGTGCCAGCAGTTCCACAGCCAATGAGCAGTTCTTC.

This clonotype appeared a few times. V and J are TRBV20-1 and TRBJ2-3, with D unresolved. The CDR3 spans 16 residues. CDR1 DFQATT and CDR2 SNEGSKA come from the germline V gene (reference sequence). Trimming pared 0 bases from V and 4 bases from J, leaving 17 bases between. CDR3 in amino acids: CSARDPGLRASDTQYF. CDR3 in DNA: TGCAGTGCTAGAGACCCGGGCCTAAGGGCGTCAGATACGCAGTATTTT.

With regard to this clonotype: A much bigger clone sits one base away, suggesting this may be a read error. The chain recombines TRBV20-1 with TRBJ2-5; D gene uncertain. The assigned J gene may be wrong: the sequence end matches TRBJ2-7 better. Germline-derived CDR1 and CDR2 are DFQATT and SNEGSKA (reference sequence). The CDR3 has 14 amino acids. The CDR3 sequence is CSARGFGTTYEQYF. The CDR3 DNA reads TGCAGTGCTAGAGGCTTCGGTACAACCTACGAGCAGTACTTC.

Only one count was recorded for this clonotype. J is TRBJ2-7 and V is TRBV7-9; maybe TRBD1 (7 bases). The CDR3 sequence is 15 residues long. V was shortened by 5 bases and J by 2 bases, with 16 bases between the two germline ends. The germline gives CDR1 SEHNR, CDR2 FQNEAQ (reference sequence). The CDR3 bases are TGTGCCAGCAGCCTAAGTGGAGGGGGCACCTACGAGCAGTACTTC. Encoded protein: CASSLSGGGTYEQYF.

This clonotype was observed a handful of times. The V and J genes are TRBV3-1 and TRBJ2-3; D gene uncertain. Deletions cut 2 bases from V and 2 bases from J, with 11 bases between. The CDR3 runs to 15 residues. From germline, CDR1 is LGHDT and CDR2 YNNKEL (reference sequence). The CDR3 loop reads CASSQTWSATDTQYF. In DNA, the CDR3 is TGTGCCAGCAGCCAAACTTGGAGCGCCACAGATACGCAGTATTTT.

V and J are TRBV20-1 and TRBJ1-1; D not resolved. Germline V CDR1 and CDR2: DFQATT, SNEGSKA (reference sequence). The CDR3 has 11 residues. Deletions cut 6 bases from V and 1 base from J, with 6 bases between. The CDR3 DNA follows: TGCAGTGCGTCCCCGAACACTGAAGCTTTCTTT. This sequence encodes CSASPNTEAFF.

This sequence joins TRBV7-2 and TRBJ1-5; D is unresolved. V lost 6 bases and J 0 bases, leaving 12 bases between the germline ends. The CDR3 loop spans 15 amino acids. Germline CDR1 is SGHTA and CDR2 is FQGNSA. The CDR3 nucleotides are TGTGCCAGCAGTTTACACCGTAATAGCAATCAGCCCCAGCATTTT. Protein: CASSLHRNSNQPQHF.

This clonotype was counted only a few times. J is TRBJ2-1 and V is TRBV20-1; 12 positions agree with TRBD2. Germline assignment: CDR1 DFQATT and CDR2 SNEGSKA (reference sequence). The CDR3 is made up of 16 amino acids. V lost 8 bases and J lost 6; bases outside the gene matches: 14. The CDR3 nucleotides are TGCAGTAAATCAAGTGCTAGCGGGAGGGCCTCCAATGAGCAGTTCTTC. It translates to CSKSSASGRASNEQFF.

This chain joins TRBV7-6 and TRBJ1-4, with TRBD1 identical over 8 bases. Unmatched junction bases numbered 9, after V lost 2 bases and J lost 7 bases. The CDR3 covers 16 residues. Germline loops: CDR1 SGHVS, CDR2 FNYEAQ. CDR3 nucleotide sequence: TGTGCCAGCAGCTTAAGGTCAGGACAGGGAACTGAAAAACTGTTTTTT. Protein: CASSLRSGQGTEKLFF.

This clonotype has more than one count but fewer than ten. The V gene is TRBV29-1, the J gene TRBJ1-5; a weak D match, TRBD1 (6 bases). The length of the CDR3 is 13 residues. CDR1 and CDR2 (germline): SQVTM, ANQGSEA. The V gene lost 4 bases and the J gene lost 5 bases, with 12 bases spanning the gap. The CDR3 is CSVGVGADQPQHF. Written as DNA, the CDR3 is TGCAGCGTTGGAGTGGGGGCAGATCAGCCCCAGCATTTT.